This T cell receptor beta chain derives from a study of T cell repertoires in cytomegalovirus infection. Germline V CDR1 and CDR2: SEHNR, FQNEAQ (reference sequence). This CDR3 is built from 14 residues. Trimming removed 5 bases from V and 4 bases from J, with 14 bases in between. TCRdb used MiXCR to reprocess the reads, holding one entry per CDR3 protein. The table lists fewer than 550,000 distinct CDR3 sequences, about 33% of them singletons. The sample consisted of PBMCs. This TCR came from a human donor in good health (CMV status not recorded). Some clones in this sample may be carry-over from other donors' samples. The chain employs TRBV7-9 and TRBJ2-5; a possible D gene is TRBD2 (5 bases). DNA for the CDR3: TGTGCCAGCAGCCCGGTTGGAGGAGGAGAGACCCAGTACTTC. Residues: CASSPVGGGETQYF.